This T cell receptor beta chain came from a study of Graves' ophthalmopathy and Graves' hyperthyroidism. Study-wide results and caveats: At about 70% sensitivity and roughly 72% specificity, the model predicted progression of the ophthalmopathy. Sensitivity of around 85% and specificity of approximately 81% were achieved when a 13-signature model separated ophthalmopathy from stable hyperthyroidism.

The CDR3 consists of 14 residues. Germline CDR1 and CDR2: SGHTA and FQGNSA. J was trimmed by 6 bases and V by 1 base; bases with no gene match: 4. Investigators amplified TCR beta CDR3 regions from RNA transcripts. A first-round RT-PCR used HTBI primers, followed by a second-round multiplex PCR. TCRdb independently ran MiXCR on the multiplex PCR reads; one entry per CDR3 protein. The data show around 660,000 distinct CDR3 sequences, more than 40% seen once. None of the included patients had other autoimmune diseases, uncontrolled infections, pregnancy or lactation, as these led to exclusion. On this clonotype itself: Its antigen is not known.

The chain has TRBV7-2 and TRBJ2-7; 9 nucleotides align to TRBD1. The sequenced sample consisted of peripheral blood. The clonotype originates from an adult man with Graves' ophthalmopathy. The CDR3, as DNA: TGTGCCAGCAGCTTAGTGGGACAGGGTGCCGAGCAGTACTTC. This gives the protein CASSLVGQGAEQYF.